What follows describes a single TCR beta chain. These data belong to a study of patients and donors after allogeneic stem cell transplantation. The CDR3 is 16 residues long. Trimming cost V 7 bases and J 7 bases; bases outside gene matches: 14. The germline V gene has CDR1 MNHEY and CDR2 SMNVEV (reference sequence). TCRdb ran MiXCR on the RT-PCR reads and lists one entry per CDR3 protein. This table has around 23,000 distinct CDR3 sequences, about 42% appearing once. Sequencing was carried out using blood, either unsorted or a sorted T cell fraction (not recorded which). This chain connects TRBV27 to TRBJ2-1; 9 nucleotides line up with TRBD2. This receptor was obtained from a human donor who was either an allogeneic HSCT recipient or a stem cell or donor lymphocyte infusion donor (not recorded which). It is not recorded whose cells these are; they may come from a transplant donor. The CDR3 loop is CASMGLAGGQGNEQFF. The CDR3 DNA reads as TGTGCCAGCATGGGTTTGGCGGGAGGGCAAGGGAATGAGCAGTTCTTC.